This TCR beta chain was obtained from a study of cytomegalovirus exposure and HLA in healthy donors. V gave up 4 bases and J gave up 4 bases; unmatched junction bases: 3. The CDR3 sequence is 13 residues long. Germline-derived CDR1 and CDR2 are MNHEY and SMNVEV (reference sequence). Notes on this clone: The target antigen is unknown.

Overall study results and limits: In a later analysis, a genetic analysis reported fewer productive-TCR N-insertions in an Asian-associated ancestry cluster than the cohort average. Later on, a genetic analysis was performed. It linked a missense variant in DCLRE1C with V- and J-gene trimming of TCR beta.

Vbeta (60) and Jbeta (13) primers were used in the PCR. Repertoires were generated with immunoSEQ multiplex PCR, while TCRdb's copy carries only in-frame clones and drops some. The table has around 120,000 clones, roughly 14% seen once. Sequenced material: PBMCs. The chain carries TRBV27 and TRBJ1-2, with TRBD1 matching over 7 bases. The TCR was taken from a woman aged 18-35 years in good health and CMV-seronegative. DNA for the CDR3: TGTGCCAGCAGTTCGGGACAGCCCTATGGCTACACCTTC. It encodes CASSSGQPYGYTF.